This T cell receptor beta chain was profiled in a study of OX40 agonist ivuxolimab in advanced cancers. Sequenced by immunoSEQ multiplex PCR; TCRdb stores in-frame clones only, minus some. The repertoire consists of about 48,000 clones, with 85% to 90% occurring once and the leading ten covering roughly a tenth. Germline values: CDR1 MDHEN, CDR2 SYDVKM. The V gene end was trimmed by 10 bases and the J gene end by 0 bases; junction bases not matched to a gene: 10. The CDR3 has 15 amino acids. The sequences come from CD4+ or CD8+ T cells sorted from blood, collected in a trial of the OX40 agonist ivuxolimab. This TCR came from an adult with an advanced solid tumor such as melanoma, head and neck, liver or kidney cancer. V usage is TRBV28 and J usage is TRBJ1-2, with TRBD1 matching over 8 bases. CDR3 amino acids: CATTRQGTANYGYTF. The CDR3 coding sequence is TGTGCCACAACCCGACAGGGGACCGCTAACTATGGCTACACCTTC.